One sample yielded the 32 T cell receptor beta chains listed below, sequenced in a study of T cell responses to AZD1222 COVID-19 vaccine. TCRdb's copy holds only in-frame clones and misses some; the assay was immunoSEQ multiplex PCR. This sample has 150,000 to 200,000 clones, with 70% to 90% found just once. Sample: peripheral blood, taken on day 0 of AZD1222 vaccination. These receptor sequences come from an adult in good health.

This clone was found a few times. The rearrangement links TRBV15 to TRBJ2-7; a possible D gene is TRBD1 (7 bases). The CDR3 consists of 15 residues. V was cut by 0 bases and J by 2 bases, with 11 bases left in between. Germline V lookup: CDR1 LNHNV, CDR2 YYDKDF (reference sequence). CDR3 nucleotides: TGTGCCACCAGCAGAGAGAGCAGGGGGGCCTACGAGCAGTACTTC. Its translation is CATSRESRGAYEQYF.

The V gene is TRBV6-5, the J gene TRBJ2-7, with D unresolved. In germline, CDR1 is MNHEY, CDR2 SVGAGI. The V and J ends lost 8 bases and 7 bases respectively, with 9 bases between them. This CDR3 comprises 10 residues. This CDR3 reads CASQEWEQYF. Written as DNA, the CDR3 is TGTGCCAGCCAAGAGTGGGAGCAGTACTTC.

The chain employs TRBV24-1 and TRBJ2-1; D gene uncertain. This CDR3 comprises 17 residues. In germline, CDR1 is KGHDR, CDR2 SFDVKD. Trimming left V 1 base short and J 7 bases short, with 19 bases between. The DNA for the CDR3 is TGTGCCACCAGTGATTTCGAACGCCCTACCCTTTTGAATGAGCAGTTCTTC. It codes for CATSDFERPTLLNEQFF.

The count of this clone is one. The chain carries TRBV4-2 and TRBJ1-2; perhaps TRBD1 as D (6 bases). CDR1 and CDR2 (germline): LGHNA, YNFKEQ. The germline V and J ends were trimmed by 2 bases and 5 bases, with 6 bases remaining between them. The CDR3 is 12 amino acids. The CDR3 bases are TGTGCCAGCAGCCAAAGGGGGTATGGCTACACCTTC. Residues: CASSQRGYGYTF.

The chain has TRBV7-8 and TRBJ1-2; tentative D call: TRBD1 (6 bases). The V and J ends lost 5 bases and 8 bases respectively, with 12 bases between them. The CDR3 covers 12 residues. Germline lookup yields CDR1 SGHVS and CDR2 FQNEAQ. CDR3 sequence (DNA): TGTGCCAGCAGCCTGAACAGGGTGGGCTACACCTTC. This encodes CASSLNRVGYTF. The full variable domain, with the rest looked up from reference TRBV7-8 and TRBJ1-2, is GAGVSQSPRYKVAKRGQDVALRCDPISGHVSLFWYQQALGQGPEFLTYFQNEAQLDKSGLPSDRFFAERPEGSVSTLKIQRTQQEDSAVYLCASSLNRVGYTFGSGTRLTVV.

This chain connects TRBV2 to TRBJ2-4; D unresolved. Germline assignment: CDR1 SNHLY and CDR2 FYNNEI. This CDR3 is built from 13 residues. Between the trimmed V and J ends, which lost 10 bases and 0 bases, there was a span of 10 bases. The CDR3 coding sequence is TGTGCCACCTCTCGAGGAGCCAAAAACATTCAGTACTTC. Translation gives CATSRGAKNIQYF.

The DNA of the CDR3 is TGTGCCAGCAGCCCCCCGACGGGCGGGGTCGGCACAGATACGCAGTATTTT. This codes for CASSPPTGGVGTDTQYF. This chain joins TRBV28 and TRBJ2-3; tentatively, D is TRBD2 (6 bases). This CDR3 region has 17 residues. Trimming pared 6 bases from V and 1 base from J, leaving 20 bases between. The V gene's germline CDR1 is MDHEN and CDR2 SYDVKM.

The chain couples TRBV6-5 to TRBJ2-1, with 7 bases fitting TRBD2. The J segment lost 5 bases and the V segment lost 7 bases, leaving 11 bases of the junction unmatched. The V gene's germline CDR1 is MNHEY and CDR2 SVGAGI. The CDR3 has 15 residues. The CDR3 DNA reads as TGTGCCAGCACCCTGACAATGGGGGGGGACAATGAGCAGTTCTTC. This sequence encodes CASTLTMGGDNEQFF.

The chain is built from TRBV6-2 or TRBV6-3 and TRBJ1-1, with D hard to call. Between the trimmed V and J ends, which lost 0 bases and 8 bases, there was a span of 13 bases. Per germline, CDR1 MNHEY and CDR2 SVGEGT. The CDR3 extends over 14 amino acids. The CDR3 DNA follows: TGTGCCAGCAGTTACTCCTCGGCCAGGATGGAAGCTTTCTTT. Protein: CASSYSSARMEAFF.

The genes are TRBV3-1 (or the pseudogene TRBV3-2) and TRBJ1-2; 7 bases align to TRBD1. The CDR3 length is 17 residues. Germline CDR1 LGHDT, CDR2 YNNKEL (reference sequence). Trimming cost V 4 bases and J 0 bases; bases outside gene matches: 11. The DNA of the CDR3 is TGTGCCAGCAGCCCCAGACAGGGCCATGAAGCTAACTATGGCTACACCTTC. Residues: CASSPRQGHEANYGYTF.

The chain has TRBV18 and TRBJ2-3; 7 bases are a match to TRBD2. The CDR3 spans 15 residues. The ends lost 3 bases at V and 1 base at J; junction bases unmatched: 4. Per the germline V gene, CDR1 is KGHSH and CDR2 is LQKENI. CDR3 sequence reads: CASSPVAGGTDTQYF. CDR3 nucleotides: TGTGCCAGCTCACCTGTGGCGGGGGGCACAGATACGCAGTATTTT.

This sequence joins TRBV27 and TRBJ2-2, with 13 bases that match TRBD2. CDR3 length equals 16 residues. From germline, CDR1 is MNHEY and CDR2 SMNVEV (reference sequence). Trimming cost V 5 bases and J 2 bases; bases outside gene matches: 2. The CDR3 DNA follows: TGTGCCAGCAGTGGGACTAGCGGGGCTAACACCGGGGAGCTGTTTTTT. It translates to CASSGTSGANTGELFF.

The chain joins TRBV4-3 to TRBJ2-7; no clear D. This CDR3 comprises 13 residues. Germline V gene sequence: CDR1 LGHNA, CDR2 YSLEER. Trimming removed 0 bases at V and 4 bases at J, with 7 bases between. Here the CDR3 reads CASSQELGYEQYF. CDR3 nucleotides: TGCGCCAGCAGCCAAGAGCTAGGGTACGAGCAGTACTTC.

The rearrangement links TRBV6-5 to TRBJ1-5; a weak D match, TRBD1 (5 bases). The CDR3 spans 14 residues. Germline lookup yields CDR1 MNHEY and CDR2 SVGAGI. V was trimmed by 7 bases and J by 7 bases, leaving 17 bases between them. CDR3 loop: CASTTIRGWQPQHF. CDR3 in DNA: TGTGCCAGCACCACGATTAGGGGTTGGCAGCCCCAGCATTTT.

This clone was seen more than once but under ten times. The rearrangement links TRBV29-1 to TRBJ1-4; the D gene is possibly TRBD1 (6 bases). Germline assignment: CDR1 SQVTM and CDR2 ANQGSEA. V was clipped by 6 bases and J by 2 bases, with 13 bases between them. The CDR3 is 14 residues long. The CDR3 loop reads CSVRTGTTNEKLFF. The CDR3 region has the DNA TGCAGCGTCCGAACAGGGACGACTAATGAAAAACTGTTTTTT.

The rearrangement uses TRBV21-1 and TRBJ1-1; the table's D call, TRBD1, has no DNA check behind it. TRBV21-1 is shown as a pseudogene. The CDR3 totals 14 residues. The CDR3 protein is CASRVEGRGPEAFF. The CDR3 coding sequence is TGTGCCAGCAGAGTCGAGGGCAGGGGGCCGGAAGCTTTCTTT.

The chain recombines TRBV4-2 with TRBJ1-3; possibly TRBD1 for D (5 bases). Trimming took off 0 bases at V and 4 bases at J, with 13 bases between the two ends. Per the germline V gene, CDR1 is LGHNA and CDR2 is YNFKEQ. There are 16 residues in the CDR3. The CDR3 nucleotides read TGTGCCAGCAGCCAAGACCTTGAGGGGCCCGGAAACACCATATATTTT. Amino acids: CASSQDLEGPGNTIYF.

CDR3 loop: CASSPPTGRYTEAFF. CDR3 in DNA: TGTGCCAGCTCACCACCGACAGGGAGGTACACTGAAGCTTTCTTT. The rearrangement joins TRBV18 to TRBJ1-1; TRBD1 matches at 7 bases. Trimming at V came to 0 bases and at J to 3 bases, leaving 4 bases not matched to a gene. The CDR3 length is 15 residues. Germline V gene data show CDR1 as KGHSH and CDR2 as LQKENI. Variable domain in full (rest from reference TRBV18 and TRBJ1-1): NAGVMQNPRHLVRRRGQEARLRCSPMKGHSHVYWYRQLPEEGLKFMVYLQKENIIDESGMPKERFSAEFPKEGPSILRIQQVVRGDSAAYFCASSPPTGRYTEAFFGQGTRLTVV.

The chain carries TRBV5-1 and TRBJ1-5; 7 bases are shared with TRBD1. Trimming cost V 6 bases and J 4 bases; bases outside gene matches: 10. This CDR3 contains 15 residues. The germline V gene encodes CDR1 SGHRS and CDR2 YFSETQ. In DNA form, the CDR3 reads TGCGCCAGCACCCAAGGGACAGACCCAAATCAGCCCCAGCATTTT. This sequence encodes CASTQGTDPNQPQHF.

The chain joins TRBV5-4 to TRBJ1-6, with 10 positions matching TRBD1. The CDR3 has 16 residues. With V trimmed by 5 bases and J by 3 bases, 5 bases remained unmatched. Germline CDR1 and CDR2: SGHNT and YYREEE (reference sequence). CDR3 nucleotides: TGTGCCAGCAGGGAGACAGGGGGCCTCTATAATTCACCCCTCCACTTT. Amino acids: CASRETGGLYNSPLHF.

This clone was seen more than once but under ten times. V is TRBV7-9 and J is TRBJ2-1; no reliable D call. V was pared by 0 bases and J by 4 bases, with 7 bases between. Germline CDR1 reads SEHNR; CDR2 reads FQNEAQ (reference sequence). This CDR3 has 14 residues. The CDR3 DNA reads TGTGCCAGCAGCTTAGCTGGAGAGTACAATGAGCAGTTCTTC. Translating gives CASSLAGEYNEQFF.

The CDR3 region has the DNA TGTGCCAGCAGCTTAGGGTCGGGCACCAGGGACGCCTACGAGCAGTACTTC. Residues: CASSLGSGTRDAYEQYF. The V and J genes are TRBV7-7 and TRBJ2-7, with D possibly called TRBD1 or TRBD2 (5 bases each). The V end lost 1 base, the J end lost 2 bases, and 18 bases lay between the germline ends. The germline gives CDR1 SSHAT, CDR2 FNYEAQ (reference sequence). The CDR3 covers 17 residues.

This rearrangement joins TRBV27 to TRBJ1-5; D remains ambiguous. The germline V and J ends were trimmed by 8 bases and 4 bases, with 12 bases remaining between them. Germline loops: CDR1 MNHEY, CDR2 SMNVEV (reference sequence). The CDR3 sequence is 13 residues long. The CDR3, as DNA: TGTGCCAGCCCCTCCCGGGATAATCAGCCCCAGCATTTT. This gives the protein CASPSRDNQPQHF.

The rearrangement joins TRBV4-1 to TRBJ2-3; unclear D gene. The CDR3 covers 17 residues. CDR1 MGHRA and CDR2 YSYEKL come from the germline V gene. Trimming removed 0 bases from V and 0 bases from J, with 13 bases in between. CDR3 residues: CASSQEGTAESTDTQYF. In DNA, the CDR3 is TGCGCCAGCAGCCAAGAGGGAACAGCAGAAAGCACAGATACGCAGTATTTT.

The chain carries TRBV7-2 and TRBJ1-3, with unresolved D. The germline V gene has CDR1 SGHTA and CDR2 FQGNSA. V dropped 1 base and J dropped 7 bases, with 8 bases sitting between them. The CDR3 consists of 13 residues. CDR3 DNA: TGTGCCAGCAGCTTAGGAGCCCCTAACACCATATATTTT. Amino acid sequence: CASSLGAPNTIYF.

This chain joins TRBV5-5 and TRBJ1-6; D call uncertain. This CDR3 is built from 11 residues. The V and J ends lost 4 bases and 9 bases respectively, with 5 bases between them. The germline V gene encodes CDR1 SGHKS and CDR2 YYEKEE (reference sequence). CDR3 in amino acids: CASSEPSPLHF. Here the CDR3 DNA reads TGTGCCAGCAGCGAACCTTCACCCCTCCACTTT.

The chain couples TRBV3-1 (or the pseudogene TRBV3-2) to TRBJ2-1, with a tentative D call TRBD2 (5 bases). This CDR3 comprises 13 residues. The germline V gene has CDR1 LGHDT and CDR2 YNNKEL (reference sequence). Trimming removed 0 bases at V and 12 bases at J, with 12 bases between. The CDR3 DNA sequence: TGTGCCAGCAGCCAAGAAAATCGTGGAGGGCAGTTCTTC. Its protein is CASSQENRGGQFF.

In this sample, this clone turned up a few times. This sequence joins TRBV4-2 and TRBJ2-7; D gene ambiguous. V was pared by 0 bases and J by 5 bases, with 8 bases between. CDR1 is LGHNA and CDR2 is YNFKEQ in the germline V gene. This CDR3 has 13 residues. The CDR3 DNA reads as TGTGCCAGCAGCCAAGATGCGCACGACGAGCAGTACTTC. Protein: CASSQDAHDEQYF.

The rearrangement joins TRBV19 to TRBJ1-1; D is perhaps TRBD1 (6 bases). CDR3 length: 16 amino acids. The V gene lost 5 bases and the J gene lost 0 bases, with 16 bases spanning the gap. Germline V gene lookup returns CDR1 LNHDA and CDR2 SQIVND (reference sequence). The CDR3 region is CASSPRRGVLNTEAFF. For the CDR3, the DNA is TGTGCCAGTAGTCCTCGGAGGGGGGTGTTGAACACTGAAGCTTTCTTT.

This clone was seen just once. CDR3 sequence reads: CASSQTGSGGYTF. The CDR3 DNA reads as TGTGCCAGCAGTCAGACAGGGTCGGGTGGCTACACCTTC. The chain links TRBV3-1 (or the pseudogene TRBV3-2) to TRBJ1-2, with 7 bases identical to TRBD1. The trim removed 6 bases at V and 7 bases at J, leaving 8 bases unmatched. Germline CDR1 LGHDT, CDR2 YNNKEL (reference sequence). The CDR3 consists of 13 residues.

This clone was counted between two and nine times. The J gene is TRBJ2-7, the V gene TRBV14, with 7 bases matching TRBD1. Germline CDR1 and CDR2: SGHDN and FVKESK. The ends lost 3 bases at V and 3 bases at J; junction bases unmatched: 5. CDR3 length: 14 amino acids. CDR3 in DNA: TGTGCCAGCAGCCAGCAACAGGGGCTCTACGAGCAGTACTTC. Its protein product is CASSQQQGLYEQYF. Full variable domain (missing parts from reference TRBV14 and TRBJ2-7): EAGVTQFPSHSVIEKGQTVTLRCDPISGHDNLYWYRRVMGKEIKFLLHFVKESKQDESGMPNNRFLAERTGGTYSTLKVQPAELEDSGVYFCASSQQQGLYEQYFGPGTRLTVT.

V is TRBV28 and J is TRBJ1-1; D is possibly TRBD1 (5 bases). V was cut by 8 bases and J by 3 bases, with 13 bases left in between. Per the germline V gene, CDR1 is MDHEN and CDR2 is SYDVKM. The CDR3 sequence is 13 residues long. CDR3 amino acids: CASRQGYYTEAFF. The CDR3 nucleotides are TGTGCCAGCCGCCAGGGATATTACACTGAAGCTTTCTTT.